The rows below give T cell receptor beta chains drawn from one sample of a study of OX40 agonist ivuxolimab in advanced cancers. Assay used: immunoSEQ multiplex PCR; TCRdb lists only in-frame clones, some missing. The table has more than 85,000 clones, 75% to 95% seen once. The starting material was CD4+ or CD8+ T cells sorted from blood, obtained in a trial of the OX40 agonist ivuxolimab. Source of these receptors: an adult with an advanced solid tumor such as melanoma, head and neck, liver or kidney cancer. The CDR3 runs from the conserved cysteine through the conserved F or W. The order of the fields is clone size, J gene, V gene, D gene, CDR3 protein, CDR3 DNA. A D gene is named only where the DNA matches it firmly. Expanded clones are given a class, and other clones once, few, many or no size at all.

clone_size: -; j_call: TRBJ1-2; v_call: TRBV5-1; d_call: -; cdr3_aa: CASSLAGVHGYTF; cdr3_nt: TGCGCCAGCAGCTTGGCGGGGGTGCACGGCTACACCTTC
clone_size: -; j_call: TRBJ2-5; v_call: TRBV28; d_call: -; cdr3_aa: CASSPNQGGRQETQYF; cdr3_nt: TGTGCCAGCAGCCCTAACCAGGGCGGAAGGCAAGAGACCCAGTACTTC
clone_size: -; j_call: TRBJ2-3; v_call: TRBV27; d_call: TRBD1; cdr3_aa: CASRWTGMAGYTQYF; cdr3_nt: TGTGCCAGCAGATGGACAGGGATGGCGGGTTATACGCAGTATTTT
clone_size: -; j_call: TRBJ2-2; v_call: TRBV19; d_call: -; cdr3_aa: CASSIGVAGNTGELFF; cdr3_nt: TGTGCCAGTAGTATAGGCGTAGCAGGGAACACCGGGGAGCTGTTTTTT
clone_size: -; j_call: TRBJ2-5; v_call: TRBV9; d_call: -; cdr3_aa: CASSVGGLQETQYF; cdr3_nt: TGTGCCAGCAGCGTAGGGGGCCTCCAAGAGACCCAGTACTTC
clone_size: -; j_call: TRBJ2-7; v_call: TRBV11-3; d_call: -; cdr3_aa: CASSYSISYEQYF; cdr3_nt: TGTGCCAGCAGCTATTCAATCTCCTACGAGCAGTACTTC
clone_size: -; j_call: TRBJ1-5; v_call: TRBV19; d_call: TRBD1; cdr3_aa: CATSGQGAGEPQHF; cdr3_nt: TGTGCCACCTCCGGACAGGGGGCGGGAGAGCCCCAGCATTTT
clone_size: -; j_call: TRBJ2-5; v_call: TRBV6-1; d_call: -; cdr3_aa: CASTADWPQYF; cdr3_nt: TGTGCCAGCACCGCGGACTGGCCCCAGTACTTC
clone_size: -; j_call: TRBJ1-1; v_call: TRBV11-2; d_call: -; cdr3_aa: CASSFMNTEAFF; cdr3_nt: TGTGCCAGCAGCTTTATGAACACTGAAGCTTTCTTT
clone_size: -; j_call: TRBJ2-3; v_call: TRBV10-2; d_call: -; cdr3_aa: CASRDHHADTQYF; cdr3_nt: TGCGCCAGCAGAGACCATCATGCAGATACGCAGTATTTT
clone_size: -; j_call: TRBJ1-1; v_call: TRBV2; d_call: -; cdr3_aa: CASKLENTEAFF; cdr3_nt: TGTGCCAGCAAACTAGAGAACACTGAAGCTTTCTTT
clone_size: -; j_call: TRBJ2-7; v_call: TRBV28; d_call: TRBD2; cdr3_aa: CASRRTSGSYEQYF; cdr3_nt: TGTGCCAGCAGACGGACTAGCGGATCCTACGAGCAGTACTTC
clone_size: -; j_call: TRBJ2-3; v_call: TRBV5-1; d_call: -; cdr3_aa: CASSLAVGTDTQYF; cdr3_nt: TGCGCCAGCAGCTTGGCCGTGGGGACAGATACGCAGTATTTT
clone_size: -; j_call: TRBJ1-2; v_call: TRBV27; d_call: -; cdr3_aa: CASSIRWGGNYGYTF; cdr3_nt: TGTGCCAGCAGCATAAGATGGGGGGGGAACTATGGCTACACCTTC
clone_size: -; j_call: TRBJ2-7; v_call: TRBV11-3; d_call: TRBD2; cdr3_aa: CASSLRLSGGSYEQYF; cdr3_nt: TGTGCCAGCAGCTTACGTTTGAGCGGGGGTTCCTACGAGCAGTACTTC
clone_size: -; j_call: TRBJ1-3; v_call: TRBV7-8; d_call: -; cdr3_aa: CASSLGPGGAGNTIYF; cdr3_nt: TGTGCCAGCAGCTTGGGCCCGGGGGGAGCTGGAAACACCATATATTTT
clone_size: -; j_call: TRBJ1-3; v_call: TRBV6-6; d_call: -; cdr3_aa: CASSYGSRASGNTIYF; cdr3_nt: TGTGCCAGCAGTTACGGGAGCAGGGCTTCTGGAAACACCATATATTTT
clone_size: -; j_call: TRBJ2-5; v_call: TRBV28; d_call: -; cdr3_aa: CASSLGGWGGGETQYF; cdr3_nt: TGTGCCAGCAGTTTGGGGGGTTGGGGAGGTGGAGAGACCCAGTACTTC
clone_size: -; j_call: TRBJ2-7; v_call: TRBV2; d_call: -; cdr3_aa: CASSGTAATYEQYF; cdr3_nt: TGTGCCAGCAGTGGGACTGCGGCAACCTACGAGCAGTACTTC
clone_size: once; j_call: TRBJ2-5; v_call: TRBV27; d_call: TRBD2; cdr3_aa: CASSLAGGRVGETQYF; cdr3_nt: TGTGCCAGCAGTTTAGCGGGCGGGAGAGTAGGAGAGACCCAGTACTTC
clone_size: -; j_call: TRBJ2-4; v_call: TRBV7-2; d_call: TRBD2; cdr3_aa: CASSRQLAVKNIQYF; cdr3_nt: TGTGCCAGCAGCCGACAACTAGCGGTTAAAAACATTCAGTACTTC
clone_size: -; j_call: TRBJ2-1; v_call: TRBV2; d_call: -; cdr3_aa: CASSEAPRLGDEQFF; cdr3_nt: TGTGCCAGCAGTGAAGCTCCAAGACTAGGCGATGAGCAGTTCTTC
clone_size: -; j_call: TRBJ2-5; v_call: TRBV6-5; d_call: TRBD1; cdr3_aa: CASSPGQGGLRTQYF; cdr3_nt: TGTGCCAGCAGTCCGGGACAGGGAGGGCTTCGGACCCAGTACTTC
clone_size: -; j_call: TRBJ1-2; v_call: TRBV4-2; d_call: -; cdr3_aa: CASNEGFSGGYTF; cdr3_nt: TGTGCCAGCAACGAAGGGTTTTCGGGGGGCTACACCTTC
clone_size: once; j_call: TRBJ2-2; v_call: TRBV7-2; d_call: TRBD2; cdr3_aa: CASSLVGGLAGGSGELFF; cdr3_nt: TGTGCCAGCAGCTTAGTAGGTGGACTAGCGGGAGGCTCCGGGGAGCTGTTTTTT
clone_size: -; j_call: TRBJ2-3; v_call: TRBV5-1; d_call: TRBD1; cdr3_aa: CTSSLGKGQVNGRTDTQYF; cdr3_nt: TGCACCAGCAGCCTAGGGAAAGGACAGGTGAATGGTCGCACAGATACGCAGTATTTT
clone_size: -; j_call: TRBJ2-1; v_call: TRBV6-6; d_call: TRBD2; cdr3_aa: CASREGLAGFNEQFF; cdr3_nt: TGTGCCAGCAGAGAGGGACTAGCGGGTTTCAATGAGCAGTTCTTC
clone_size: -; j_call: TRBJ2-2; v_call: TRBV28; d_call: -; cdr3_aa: CATWARGQGGELFF; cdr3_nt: TGTGCCACCTGGGCGCGGGGGCAAGGCGGGGAGCTGTTTTTT
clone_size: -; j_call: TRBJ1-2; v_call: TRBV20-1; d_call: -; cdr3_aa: CSAGGGYTF; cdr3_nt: TGCAGTGCTGGGGGGGGCTACACCTTC
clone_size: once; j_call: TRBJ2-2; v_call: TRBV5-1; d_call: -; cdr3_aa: CASSLRDPNTGELFF; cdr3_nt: TGCGCCAGCAGCTTACGGGACCCGAACACCGGGGAGCTGTTTTTT
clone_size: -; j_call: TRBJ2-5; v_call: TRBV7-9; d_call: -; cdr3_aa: CAHGGETQYF; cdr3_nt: TGTGCCCACGGGGGAGAGACCCAGTACTTC
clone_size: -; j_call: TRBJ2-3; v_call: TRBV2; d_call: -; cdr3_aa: CASSPGADTQYF; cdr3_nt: TGTGCCAGCAGTCCAGGCGCAGATACGCAGTATTTT
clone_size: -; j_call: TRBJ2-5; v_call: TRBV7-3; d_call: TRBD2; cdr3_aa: CASSLSGMSQETQYF; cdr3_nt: TGTGCCAGCAGCTTGAGCGGGATGTCCCAAGAGACCCAGTACTTC
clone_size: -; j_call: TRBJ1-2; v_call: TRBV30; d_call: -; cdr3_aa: CAWDRDLYGYTF; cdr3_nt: TGTGCCTGGGACCGTGACCTCTATGGCTACACCTTC
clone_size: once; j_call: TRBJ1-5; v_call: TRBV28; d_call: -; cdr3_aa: CASIPSGPPNQPQHF; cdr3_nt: TGTGCCAGCATTCCATCCGGGCCCCCTAATCAGCCCCAGCATTTT
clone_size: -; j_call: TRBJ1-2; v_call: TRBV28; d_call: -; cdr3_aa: CASSSPHGGRDYGYTF; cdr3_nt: TGTGCCAGCAGTTCCCCCCACGGAGGGCGCGACTATGGCTACACCTTC
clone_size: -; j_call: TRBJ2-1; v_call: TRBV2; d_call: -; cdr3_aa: CASQGFHNEQFF; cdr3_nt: TGTGCCAGCCAAGGGTTTCACAATGAGCAGTTCTTC
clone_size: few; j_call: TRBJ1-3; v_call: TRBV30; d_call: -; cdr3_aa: CAWSPTLRGNTIYF; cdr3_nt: TGTGCCTGGAGTCCTACCCTTAGAGGAAACACCATATATTTT
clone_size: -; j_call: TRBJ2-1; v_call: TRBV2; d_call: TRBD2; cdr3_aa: CASSDRLAGVSEQFF; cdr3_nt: TGTGCCAGCAGTGACAGACTAGCGGGAGTTTCTGAGCAGTTCTTC
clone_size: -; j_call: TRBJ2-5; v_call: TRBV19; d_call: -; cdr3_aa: CASSRGGAGETQYF; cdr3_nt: TGTGCCAGTTCGAGAGGGGGCGCGGGGGAGACCCAGTACTTC
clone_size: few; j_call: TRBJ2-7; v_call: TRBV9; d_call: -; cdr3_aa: CASSVGWVGSYEQYF; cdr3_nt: TGTGCCAGCAGCGTGGGGTGGGTAGGGAGCTACGAGCAGTACTTC
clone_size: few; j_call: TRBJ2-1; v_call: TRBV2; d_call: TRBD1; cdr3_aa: CASRMTGAYNEQFF; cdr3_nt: TGTGCCAGCAGGATGACAGGGGCCTACAATGAGCAGTTCTTC
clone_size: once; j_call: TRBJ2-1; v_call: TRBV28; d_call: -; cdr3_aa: CASSPPPTARANEQFF; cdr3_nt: TGTGCCAGCAGTCCCCCCCCGACTGCCAGGGCCAATGAGCAGTTCTTC
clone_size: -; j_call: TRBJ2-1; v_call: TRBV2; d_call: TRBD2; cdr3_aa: CASSDFLAGSYNEQFF; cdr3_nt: TGTGCCAGCAGTGATTTTCTAGCGGGCTCCTACAATGAGCAGTTCTTC
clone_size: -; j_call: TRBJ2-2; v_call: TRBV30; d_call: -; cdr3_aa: CAWMQPLPPGELFF; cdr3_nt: TGTGCCTGGATGCAACCACTACCCCCCGGGGAGCTGTTTTTT
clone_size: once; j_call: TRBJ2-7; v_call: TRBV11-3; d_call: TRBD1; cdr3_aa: CASSLDRATYEQYF; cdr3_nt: TGTGCCAGCAGCCTCGACAGGGCAACCTACGAGCAGTACTTC
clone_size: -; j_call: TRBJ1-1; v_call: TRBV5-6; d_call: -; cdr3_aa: CASRPGGAGTEAFF; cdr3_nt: TGTGCCAGCAGGCCCGGGGGCGCGGGGACTGAAGCTTTCTTT